These 4 T cell receptor beta chains were all obtained from the same sample, sequenced in a study of T cells in narcolepsy. The assay was immunoSEQ multiplex PCR, and TCRdb's table has in-frame clones only and misses some. The sample shows tens of thousands of clones, approximately 78% of them seen only once. Sequences were obtained from CD45RA- memory CD4+ T cells from PBMCs. These receptors came from a human donor with narcolepsy.

The chain recombines TRBV5-1 with TRBJ2-1; perhaps D is TRBD1 or TRBD2 (5 bases each). This CDR3 has 16 residues. V was shortened by 1 base and J by 1 base, with 12 bases between the two germline ends. Germline V gene lookup returns CDR1 SGHRS and CDR2 YFSETQ. This chain's CDR3 is CASSLTTRGSYNEQFF. The CDR3 DNA reads as TGCGCCAGCAGCTTGACAACTAGGGGTTCCTACAATGAGCAGTTCTTC.

The V and J genes are TRBV5-6 and TRBJ2-3; D uncertain. The CDR3 is 15 residues long. Trimming cost V 1 base and J 3 bases, with 12 bases left between them. Germline V gene data show CDR1 as SGHDT and CDR2 as YYEEEE. CDR3 DNA sequence: TGTGCCAGCAGCTTGCCGCCAGGTAATACAGATACGCAGTATTTT. The encoded protein is CASSLPPGNTDTQYF.

This chain uses TRBV30 with TRBJ1-1; D is unclear. Germline assignment: CDR1 GTSNPN and CDR2 SVGIG (reference sequence). Trimming removed 2 bases from V and 7 bases from J, with 17 bases in between. The CDR3 has 14 residues. The CDR3 region is CAWSPLARTGEAFF. The DNA for the CDR3 is TGTGCCTGGAGTCCTCTCGCGCGAACGGGTGAAGCTTTCTTT.

V is TRBV6-1 and J is TRBJ1-3; D is undetermined. This CDR3 has 13 residues. CDR1 is MNHNS and CDR2 is SASEGT in the germline V gene. Trimming cost V 6 bases and J 2 bases, with 8 bases left between them. CDR3 bases: TGTGCCAGCAGCCCCTGGCCTGGAAACACCATATATTTT. Protein sequence: CASSPWPGNTIYF.